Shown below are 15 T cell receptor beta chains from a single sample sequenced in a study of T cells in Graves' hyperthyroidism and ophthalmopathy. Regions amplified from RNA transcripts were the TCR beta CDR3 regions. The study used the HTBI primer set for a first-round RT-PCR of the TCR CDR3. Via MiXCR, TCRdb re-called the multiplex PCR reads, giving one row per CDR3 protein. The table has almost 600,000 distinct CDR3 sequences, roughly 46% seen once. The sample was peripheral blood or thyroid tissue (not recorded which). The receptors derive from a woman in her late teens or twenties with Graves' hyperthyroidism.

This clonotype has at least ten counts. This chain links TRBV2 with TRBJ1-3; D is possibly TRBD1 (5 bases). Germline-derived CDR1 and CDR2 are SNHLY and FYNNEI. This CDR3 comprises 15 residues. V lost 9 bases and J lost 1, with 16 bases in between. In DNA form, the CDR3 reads TGTGCCAGTCAGGCGGAGCGGGGGTCTGGAAACACCATATATTTT. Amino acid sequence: CASQAERGSGNTIYF. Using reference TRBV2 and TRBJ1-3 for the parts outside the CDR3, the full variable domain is EPEVTQTPSHQVTQMGQEVILRCVPISNHLYFYWYRQILGQKVEFLVSFYNNEISEKSEIFDDQFSVERPDGSNFTLKIRSTKLEDSAMYFCASQAERGSGNTIYFGEGSWLTVV.

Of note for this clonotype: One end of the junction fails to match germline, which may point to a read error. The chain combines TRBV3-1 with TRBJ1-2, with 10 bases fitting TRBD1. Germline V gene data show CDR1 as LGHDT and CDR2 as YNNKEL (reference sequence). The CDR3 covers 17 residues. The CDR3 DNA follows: TGTGCCAGCAGTCAAGAGGGGTGGGACAGGGGCGTTTATGGCTACACCTTC. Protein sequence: CASSQEGWDRGVYGYTF.

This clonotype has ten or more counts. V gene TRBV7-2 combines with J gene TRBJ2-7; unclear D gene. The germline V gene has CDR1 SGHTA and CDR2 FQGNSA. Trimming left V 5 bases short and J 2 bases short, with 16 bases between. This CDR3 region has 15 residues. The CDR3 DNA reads TGTGCCAGCAGCAGGGCGTGGCAGGCCCCCTACGAGCAGTACTTC. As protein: CASSRAWQAPYEQYF. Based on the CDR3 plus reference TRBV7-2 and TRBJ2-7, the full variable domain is GAGVSQSPSNKVTEKGKDVELRCDPISGHTALYWYRQSLGQGLEFLIYFQGNSAPDKSGLPSDRFSAERTGGSVSTLTIQRTQQEDSAVYLCASSRAWQAPYEQYFGPGTRLTVT.

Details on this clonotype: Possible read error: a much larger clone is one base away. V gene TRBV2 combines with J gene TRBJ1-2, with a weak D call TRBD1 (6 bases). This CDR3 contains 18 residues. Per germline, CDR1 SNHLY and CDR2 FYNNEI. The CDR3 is CTSSFLDSEGIPNYGYTF. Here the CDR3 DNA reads TGTACCAGCAGCTTCCTGGACAGCGAGGGGATACCTAACTATGGCTACACCTTC. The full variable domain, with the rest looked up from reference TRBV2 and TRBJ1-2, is EPEVTQTPSHQVTQMGQEVILRCVPISNHLYFYWYRQILGQKVEFLVSFYNNEISEKSEIFDDQFSVERPDGSNFTLKIRSTKLEDSAMYFCTSSFLDSEGIPNYGYTFGSGTRLTVV.

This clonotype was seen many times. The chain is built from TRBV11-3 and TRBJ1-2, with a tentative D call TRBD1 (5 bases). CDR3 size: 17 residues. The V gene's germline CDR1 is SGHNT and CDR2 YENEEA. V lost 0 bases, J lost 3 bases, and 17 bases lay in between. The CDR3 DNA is TGTGCCAGCAGCTTAGATCGGGGCGGAAGAAAACACTATGGCTACACCTTC. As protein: CASSLDRGGRKHYGYTF.

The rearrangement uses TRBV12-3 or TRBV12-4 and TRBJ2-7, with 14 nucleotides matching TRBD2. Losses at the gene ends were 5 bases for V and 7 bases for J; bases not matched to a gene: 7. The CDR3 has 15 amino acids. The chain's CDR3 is CASSLTSGRVEEQYF. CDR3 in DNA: TGTGCCAGCAGTCTGACTAGCGGGAGGGTGGAGGAGCAGTACTTC.

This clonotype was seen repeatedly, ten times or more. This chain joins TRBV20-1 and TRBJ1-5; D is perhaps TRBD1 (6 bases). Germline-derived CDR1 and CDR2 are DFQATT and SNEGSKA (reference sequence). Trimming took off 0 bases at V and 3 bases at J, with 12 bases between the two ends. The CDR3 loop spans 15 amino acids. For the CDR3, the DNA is TGCAGTGCTAGAGATTGGGCAGGGGACAATCAGCCCCAGCATTTT. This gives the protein CSARDWAGDNQPQHF.

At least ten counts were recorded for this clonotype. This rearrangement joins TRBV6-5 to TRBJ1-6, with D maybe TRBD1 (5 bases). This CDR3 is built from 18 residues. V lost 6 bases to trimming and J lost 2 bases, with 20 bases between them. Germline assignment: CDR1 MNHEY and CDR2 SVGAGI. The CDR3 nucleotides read TGTGCCAGCAGCTCCTCGGACACAACAGACACCTATAATTCACCCCTCCACTTT. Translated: CASSSSDTTDTYNSPLHF.

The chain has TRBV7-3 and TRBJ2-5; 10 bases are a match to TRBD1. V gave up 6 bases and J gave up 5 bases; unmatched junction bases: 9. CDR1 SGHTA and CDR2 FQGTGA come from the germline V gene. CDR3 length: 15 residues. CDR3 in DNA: TGTGCCAGCAGTCCTCGACGGACAGGGGGTGAGACCCAGTACTTC. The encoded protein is CASSPRRTGGETQYF.

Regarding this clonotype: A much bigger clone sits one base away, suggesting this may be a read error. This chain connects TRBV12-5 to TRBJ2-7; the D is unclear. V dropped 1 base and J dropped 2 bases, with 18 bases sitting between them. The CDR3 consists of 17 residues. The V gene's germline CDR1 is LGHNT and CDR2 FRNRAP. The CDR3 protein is CASGLGATHYEAYEQYF. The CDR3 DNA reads TGTGCTAGTGGTTTGGGAGCGACCCATTACGAGGCCTACGAGCAGTACTTC. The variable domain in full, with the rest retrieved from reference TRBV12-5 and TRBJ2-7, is DARVTQTPRHKVTEMGQEVTMRCQPILGHNTVFWYRQTMMQGLELLAYFRNRAPLDDSGMPKDRFSAEMPDATLATLKIQPSEPRDSAVYFCASGLGATHYEAYEQYFGPGTRLTVT.

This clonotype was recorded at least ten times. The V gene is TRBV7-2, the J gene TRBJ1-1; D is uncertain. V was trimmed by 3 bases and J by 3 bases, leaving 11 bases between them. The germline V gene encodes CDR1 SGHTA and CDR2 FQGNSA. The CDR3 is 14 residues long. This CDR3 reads CASSFRLEDTEAFF. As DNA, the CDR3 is TGTGCCAGCAGCTTCAGATTGGAGGACACTGAAGCTTTCTTT.

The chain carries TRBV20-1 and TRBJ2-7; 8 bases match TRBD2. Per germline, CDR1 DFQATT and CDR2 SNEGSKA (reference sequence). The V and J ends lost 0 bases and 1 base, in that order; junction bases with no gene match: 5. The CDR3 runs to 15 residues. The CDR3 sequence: CSARDHAGGSYEQYF. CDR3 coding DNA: TGCAGTGCTAGAGACCACGCGGGAGGATCCTACGAGCAGTACTTC.

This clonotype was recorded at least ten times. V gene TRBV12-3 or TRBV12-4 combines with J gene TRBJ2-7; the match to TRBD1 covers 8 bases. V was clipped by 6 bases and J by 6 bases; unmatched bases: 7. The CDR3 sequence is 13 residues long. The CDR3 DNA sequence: TGTGCCAGCAGAGGACAGGGTACTGGCGAGCAGTACTTC. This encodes CASRGQGTGEQYF.

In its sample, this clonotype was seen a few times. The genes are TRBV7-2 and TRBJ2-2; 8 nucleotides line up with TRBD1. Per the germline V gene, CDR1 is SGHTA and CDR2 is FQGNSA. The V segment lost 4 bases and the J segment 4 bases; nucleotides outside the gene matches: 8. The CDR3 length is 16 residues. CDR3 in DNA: TGTGCCAGCAGCTCGACACCGACAGGGGTCACCGGGGAGCTGTTTTTT. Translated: CASSSTPTGVTGELFF.

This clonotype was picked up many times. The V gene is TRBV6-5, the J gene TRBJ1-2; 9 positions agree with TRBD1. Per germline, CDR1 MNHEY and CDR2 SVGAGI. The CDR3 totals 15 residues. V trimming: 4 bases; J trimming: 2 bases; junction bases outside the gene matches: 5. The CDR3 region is CASSFGTGSNYGYTF. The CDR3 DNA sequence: TGTGCCAGCAGTTTTGGGACAGGGAGCAACTATGGCTACACCTTC.